These 15 T cell receptor beta chains came from one sample sequenced in a study of CD8+ T cells in alopecia areata. It was cDNA, reverse transcribed from extracted RNA, that served as the sequencing template. Repertoires were generated with immunoSEQ multiplex PCR, while TCRdb's copy carries only in-frame clones and drops some. The sample contains fewer than 350,000 clones, 58% of which appear only once. The sample's treatment: oral pan-JAK inhibitor, 5-10 mg twice daily. The input for sequencing was CD4+ T cells sorted from blood, taken at week 24, from a patient treated with tofacitinib. These receptors were taken from a human donor with alopecia areata.

The chain employs TRBV10-3 and TRBJ2-7; possibly TRBD2 for D (6 bases). CDR3 length: 11 residues. With 0 bases removed from V and 12 bases from J, the gap between germline ends came to 9 bases. CDR1 and CDR2 (germline): ENHRY, SYGVKD. In nucleotides, the CDR3 is TGTGCCATCAGTGAGTCAGGGCGGGGGTACTTC. Protein product: CAISESGRGYF.

The rearrangement links TRBV6-5 to TRBJ2-2, with TRBD1 matching 8 bases. The CDR3 is made up of 13 amino acids. The ends lost 8 bases at V and 7 bases at J; junction bases unmatched: 6. CDR1 and CDR2 from the germline V gene are MNHEY and SVGAGI. This CDR3 reads CASRAGGNGELFF. The DNA for the CDR3 is TGTGCCAGCCGGGCAGGGGGCAACGGGGAGCTGTTTTTT.

J is TRBJ1-1 and V is TRBV2, with no clear D. Trimming stripped 7 bases from V and 3 bases from J, with 12 bases between. The V gene's germline CDR1 is SNHLY and CDR2 FYNNEI. The CDR3 is 13 residues long. The CDR3 protein is CASNQLTDTEAFF. In nucleotides, the CDR3 is TGTGCCAGCAACCAATTGACGGACACTGAAGCTTTCTTT.

The gene calls are TRBV6-5 and TRBJ2-5; a weak D match, TRBD1 (7 bases). The V gene's germline CDR1 is MNHEY and CDR2 SVGAGI. The CDR3 is 14 amino acids. Trimming stripped 6 bases from V and 2 bases from J, with 13 bases between. DNA of the CDR3: TGTGCCAGCAGCCGCGGGACAGATCAAGAGACCCAGTACTTC. This encodes CASSRGTDQETQYF.

This clone has only one observation. The chain employs TRBV11-3 and TRBJ2-7; 7 bases are shared with TRBD2. CDR3 size: 15 residues. The V gene end was trimmed by 3 bases and the J gene end by 5 bases; junction bases not matched to a gene: 10. CDR1 SGHNT and CDR2 YENEEA come from the germline V gene. CDR3 protein: CASSLSGTGGHEQYF. Here the CDR3 DNA reads TGTGCCAGCAGCTTGAGCGGGACGGGTGGCCACGAGCAGTACTTC.

This clone was counted between two and nine times. The chain carries TRBV23-1 and TRBJ1-1; D ambiguous. TRBV23-1 is labeled an ORF, and its function is uncertain. The CDR3 covers 13 residues. V was shortened by 4 bases and J by 2 bases, with 8 bases between the two germline ends. The CDR3 sequence is CASSPGLNTEAFF. The CDR3 DNA sequence: TGCGCCAGCAGTCCCGGCCTAAACACTGAAGCTTTCTTT.

The chain recombines TRBV2 with TRBJ1-2; no firm D call. The CDR3 consists of 11 residues. V was pared by 6 bases and J by 4 bases, with 6 bases between. Germline CDR1 reads SNHLY; CDR2 reads FYNNEI. The CDR3 here is CASRLTYGYTF. Here the CDR3 DNA reads TGTGCCAGCAGGCTCACCTATGGCTACACCTTC. Looking up the rest from reference TRBV2 and TRBJ1-2 gives the full variable domain: EPEVTQTPSHQVTQMGQEVILRCVPISNHLYFYWYRQILGQKVEFLVSFYNNEISEKSEIFDDQFSVERPDGSNFTLKIRSTKLEDSAMYFCASRLTYGYTFGSGTRLTVV.

To note about this clone: At one of its ends the junction is not consistent with the germline gene, which may arise from a read error. CDR3 amino acids: CVTSTGTAYNEQFF. Here the CDR3 DNA reads TGTGTCACCAGCACCGGGACAGCTTACAATGAGCAGTTCTTC. This chain uses TRBV15 with TRBJ2-1; TRBD1 matches 7 bases. Germline V lookup: CDR1 LNHNV, CDR2 YYDKDF (reference sequence). This CDR3 region has 14 residues.

The genes are TRBV29-1 and TRBJ2-1; TRBD1 matches 10 bases. The length of the CDR3 is 14 residues. V lost 4 bases and J lost 7; bases outside the gene matches: 7. Germline CDR1 and CDR2: SQVTM and ANQGSEA. Here the CDR3 DNA reads TGCAGCGTTGGTCCGGGACAGGGGAGTAATGAGCAGTTCTTC. Translation: CSVGPGQGSNEQFF.

The gene calls are TRBV29-1 and TRBJ1-2; 8 bases are shared with TRBD1. V was clipped by 0 bases and J by 7 bases; unmatched bases: 10. The CDR3 has 15 residues. Germline CDR1 SQVTM, CDR2 ANQGSEA. The CDR3 coding sequence is TGCAGCGTTGAAGAAGGGGGCGGACAGGGAAGTGGCTACACCTTC. Protein: CSVEEGGGQGSGYTF.

This clone was counted only a few times. The rearrangement uses TRBV29-1 and TRBJ2-6; D gene ambiguous. The CDR3 is 12 residues long. The germline V gene encodes CDR1 SQVTM and CDR2 ANQGSEA. Deletions cut 5 bases from V and 1 base from J, with 3 bases between. CDR3 amino acids: CSVKSGANVLTF. Written as DNA, the CDR3 is TGCAGCGTTAAGTCTGGGGCCAACGTCCTGACTTTC. Complete variable domain (other parts from reference TRBV29-1 and TRBJ2-6): SAVISQKPSRDICQRGTSLTIQCQVDSQVTMMFWYRQQPGQSLTLIATANQGSEATYESGFVIDKFPISRPNLTFSTLTVSNMSPEDSSIYLCSVKSGANVLTFGAGSRLTVL.

This clone was seen a handful of times. V gene TRBV18 combines with J gene TRBJ2-5; no definite D call. Trimming took 1 base from V and 5 from J, leaving 5 bases between them. CDR3 size: 12 residues. Germline-derived CDR1 and CDR2 are KGHSH and LQKENI. CDR3: CASSPQYETQYF. CDR3 bases: TGTGCCAGCTCACCACAGTATGAGACCCAGTACTTC.

The chain uses TRBV7-2 and TRBJ2-7, with D perhaps matching TRBD1 (5 bases). V lost 8 bases, J lost 3 bases, and 11 bases lay in between. CDR3 length: 12 residues. The V gene's germline CDR1 is SGHTA and CDR2 FQGNSA. The CDR3 protein is CASGAVHYEQYF. CDR3 DNA sequence: TGTGCCAGCGGGGCAGTCCACTACGAGCAGTACTTC. Full variable domain (rest looked up from reference TRBV7-2 and TRBJ2-7): GAGVSQSPSNKVTEKGKDVELRCDPISGHTALYWYRQSLGQGLEFLIYFQGNSAPDKSGLPSDRFSAERTGGSVSTLTIQRTQQEDSAVYLCASGAVHYEQYFGPGTRLTVT.

The gene calls are TRBV4-3 and TRBJ2-3, with TRBD2 matching over 9 bases. Per germline, CDR1 LGHNA and CDR2 YSLEER. There are 18 residues in the CDR3. With 4 bases clipped from V and 1 base from J, the junction kept 12 bases outside the gene matches. The DNA of the CDR3 is TGCGCCAGCAGCCGTGCGAGGGGTAGCGGGGGCGGCACAGATACGCAGTATTTT. This codes for CASSRARGSGGGTDTQYF.

The sample holds a few counts of this clone. The CDR3 coding sequence is TGTGCCAGCAGTGAAAGGGGAGTTGAAAAACTGTTTTTT. This gives the protein CASSERGVEKLFF. The chain combines TRBV6-1 with TRBJ1-4; D is perhaps TRBD1 (5 bases). The CDR3 consists of 13 residues. Trimming left V 2 bases short and J 7 bases short, with 8 bases between. Germline CDR1 and CDR2: MNHNS and SASEGT.